This T cell receptor (beta chain) was captured by sequencing in a study of patients and donors after allogeneic stem cell transplantation (dated by TCRdb to the early 2020s). With respect to this clonotype: It has no known antigen specificity. No much larger clonotype is one base removed from it; base qualities were not supplied.

Between the V and J ends, shortened by 6 bases and 0 bases respectively, the junction contains 17 bases. Including the terminal cysteine and phenylalanine, the CDR3 comprises 16 residues. Only CDR3 DNA is held: 48 bases, read in frame from base 1. Based on the germline V gene, the CDR1 and CDR2 sequences are MNHEY and SVGEGT. Library generation was performed with RT-PCR. This sample was sequenced with a NextSeq 550. TCRdb passed the public sequencing reads through fastp at Q25 and MiXCR, retaining productive beta sequences. Each CDR3 protein appears once, grouped with its most common genes and DNA. The sample table holds about a million distinct CDR3 sequences, of which more than 15% were seen once. The leading ten clones occupy 5% to 6.5% of the sample.

This TCR was recovered from a human donor who was either an allogeneic HSCT recipient or a stem cell or donor lymphocyte infusion donor (not recorded which). It is not recorded whose cells these are; they may come from a transplant donor. The chain joins TRBV6-2 or TRBV6-3 to TRBJ1-1; the D segment cannot be called with confidence. Sample: blood, either unsorted or a sorted T cell fraction (not recorded which). DNA sequence: TGTGCCAGCAGCCACCCCACTGGAGACATGAACACTGAAGCTTTCTTT. This is translated as CASSHPTGDMNTEAFF.